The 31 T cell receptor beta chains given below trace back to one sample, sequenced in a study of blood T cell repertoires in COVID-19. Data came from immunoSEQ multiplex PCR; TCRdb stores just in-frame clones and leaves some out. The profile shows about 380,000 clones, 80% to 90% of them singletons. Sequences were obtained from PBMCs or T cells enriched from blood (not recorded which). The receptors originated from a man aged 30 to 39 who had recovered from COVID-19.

The CDR3 coding sequence is TGTGCCAGCAGTGAAGGACAGCCTTACGAGCAGTACTTC. It specifies CASSEGQPYEQYF. V gene TRBV6-1 combines with J gene TRBJ2-7; maybe TRBD1 (5 bases). Between the trimmed V and J ends, which lost 1 base and 4 bases, there was a span of 8 bases. Germline V CDR1 and CDR2: MNHNS, SASEGT. CDR3 length: 13 amino acids.

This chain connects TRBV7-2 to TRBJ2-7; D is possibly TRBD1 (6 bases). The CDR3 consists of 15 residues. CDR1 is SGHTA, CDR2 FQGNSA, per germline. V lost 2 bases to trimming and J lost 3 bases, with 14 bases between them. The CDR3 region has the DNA TGTGCCAGCAGCTTATATCCGGGACAAATCTACGAGCAGTACTTC. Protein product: CASSLYPGQIYEQYF.

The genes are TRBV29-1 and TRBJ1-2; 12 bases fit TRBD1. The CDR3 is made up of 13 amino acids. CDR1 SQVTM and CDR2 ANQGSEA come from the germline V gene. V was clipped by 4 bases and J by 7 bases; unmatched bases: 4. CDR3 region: CSVGGTGGSGYTF. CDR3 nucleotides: TGCAGCGTTGGCGGGACAGGGGGCTCTGGCTACACCTTC.

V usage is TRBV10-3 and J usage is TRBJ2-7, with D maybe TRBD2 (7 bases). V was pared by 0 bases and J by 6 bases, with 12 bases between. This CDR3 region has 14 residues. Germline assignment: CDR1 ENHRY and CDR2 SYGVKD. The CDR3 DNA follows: TGTGCCATCAGTGAGTCAGGGGGGGCGGCCGAGCAGTACTTC. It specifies CAISESGGAAEQYF.

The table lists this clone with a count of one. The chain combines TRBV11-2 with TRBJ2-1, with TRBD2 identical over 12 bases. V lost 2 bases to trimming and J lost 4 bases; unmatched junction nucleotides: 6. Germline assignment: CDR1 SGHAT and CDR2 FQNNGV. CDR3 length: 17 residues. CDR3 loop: CASSLRLAGVLYNEQFF. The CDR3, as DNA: TGTGCCAGCAGCTTAAGACTAGCGGGGGTATTATACAATGAGCAGTTCTTC.

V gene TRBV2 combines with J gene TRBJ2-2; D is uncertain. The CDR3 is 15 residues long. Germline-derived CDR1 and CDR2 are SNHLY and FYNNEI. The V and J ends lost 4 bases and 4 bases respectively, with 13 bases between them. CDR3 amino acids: CASSGPVAGTGELFF. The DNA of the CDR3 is TGTGCCAGCAGTGGCCCTGTTGCCGGCACCGGGGAGCTGTTTTTT.

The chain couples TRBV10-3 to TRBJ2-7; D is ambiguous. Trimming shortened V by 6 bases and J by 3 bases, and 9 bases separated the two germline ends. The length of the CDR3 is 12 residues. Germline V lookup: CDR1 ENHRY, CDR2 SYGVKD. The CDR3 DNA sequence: TGTGCCATCAGCTTACCGGGCTACGAGCAGTACTTC. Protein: CAISLPGYEQYF.

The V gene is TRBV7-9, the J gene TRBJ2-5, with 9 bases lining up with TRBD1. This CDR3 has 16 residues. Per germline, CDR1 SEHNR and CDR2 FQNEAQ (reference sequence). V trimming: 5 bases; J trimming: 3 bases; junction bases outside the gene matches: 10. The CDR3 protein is CASSSRDRAGKETQYF. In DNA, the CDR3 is TGTGCCAGCAGCAGCCGGGACAGGGCCGGTAAAGAGACCCAGTACTTC.

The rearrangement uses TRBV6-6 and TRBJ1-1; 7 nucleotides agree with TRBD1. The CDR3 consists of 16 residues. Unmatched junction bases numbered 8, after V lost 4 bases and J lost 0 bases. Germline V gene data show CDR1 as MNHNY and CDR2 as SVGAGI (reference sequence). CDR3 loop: CASSFRQGLMNTEAFF. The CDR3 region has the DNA TGTGCCAGCAGTTTTCGACAGGGCCTTATGAACACTGAAGCTTTCTTT.

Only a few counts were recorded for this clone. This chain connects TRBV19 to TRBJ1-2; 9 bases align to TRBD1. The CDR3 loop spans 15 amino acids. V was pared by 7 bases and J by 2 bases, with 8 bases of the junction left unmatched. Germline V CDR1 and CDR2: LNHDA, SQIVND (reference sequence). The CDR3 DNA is TGTGCCAGTAACCTACAGGGGGCGCAGAACTATGGCTACACCTTC. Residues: CASNLQGAQNYGYTF.

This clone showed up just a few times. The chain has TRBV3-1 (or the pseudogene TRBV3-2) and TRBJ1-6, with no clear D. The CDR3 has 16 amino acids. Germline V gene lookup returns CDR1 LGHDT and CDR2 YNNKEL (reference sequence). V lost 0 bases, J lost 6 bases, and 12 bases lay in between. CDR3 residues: CASSQDLQAPNSPLHF. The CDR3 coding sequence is TGTGCCAGCAGCCAAGATCTCCAGGCCCCTAATTCACCCCTCCACTTT.

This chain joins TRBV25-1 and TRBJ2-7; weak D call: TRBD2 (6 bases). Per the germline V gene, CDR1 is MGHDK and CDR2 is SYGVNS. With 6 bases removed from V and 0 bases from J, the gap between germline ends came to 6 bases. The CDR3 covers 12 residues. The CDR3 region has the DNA TGTGCCAGCAGGGACTACTCCTACGAGCAGTACTTC. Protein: CASRDYSYEQYF.

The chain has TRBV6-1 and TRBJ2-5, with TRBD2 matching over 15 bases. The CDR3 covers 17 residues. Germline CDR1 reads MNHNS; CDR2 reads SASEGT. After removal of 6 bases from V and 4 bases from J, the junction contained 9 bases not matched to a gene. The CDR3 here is CASSERTSGGARETQYF. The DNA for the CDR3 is TGTGCCAGCAGCGAACGGACTAGCGGGGGGGCTCGAGAGACCCAGTACTTC.

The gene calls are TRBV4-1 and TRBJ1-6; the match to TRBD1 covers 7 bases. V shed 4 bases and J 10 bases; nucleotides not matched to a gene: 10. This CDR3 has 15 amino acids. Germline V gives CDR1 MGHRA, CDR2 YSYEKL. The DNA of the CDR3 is TGCGCCAGCAGCCCCCTGGAACAGGGGAACTCACCCCTCCACTTT. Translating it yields CASSPLEQGNSPLHF.

Here the CDR3 reads CASSYRAISNQPQHF. The CDR3 DNA reads as TGTGCCAGCAGCTACAGGGCAATCAGCAATCAGCCCCAGCATTTT. The chain links TRBV7-2 to TRBJ1-5, with a weak D call TRBD1 (6 bases). The CDR3 is 15 amino acids. V was pared by 4 bases and J by 1 base, with 11 bases between. Germline CDR1 SGHTA, CDR2 FQGNSA.

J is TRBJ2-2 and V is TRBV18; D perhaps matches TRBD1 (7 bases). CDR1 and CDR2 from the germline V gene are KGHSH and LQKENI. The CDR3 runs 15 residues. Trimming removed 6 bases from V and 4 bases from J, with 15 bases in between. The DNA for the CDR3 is TGTGCCAGCTCGGGAGGCACAGGGGCCACCGGGGAGCTGTTTTTT. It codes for CASSGGTGATGELFF.

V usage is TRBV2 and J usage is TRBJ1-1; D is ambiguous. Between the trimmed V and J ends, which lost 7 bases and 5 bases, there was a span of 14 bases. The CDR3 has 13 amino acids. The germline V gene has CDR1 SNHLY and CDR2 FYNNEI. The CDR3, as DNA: TGTGCCAGCAAAGTAGGTGGGCAGACTGAAGCTTTCTTT. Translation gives CASKVGGQTEAFF.

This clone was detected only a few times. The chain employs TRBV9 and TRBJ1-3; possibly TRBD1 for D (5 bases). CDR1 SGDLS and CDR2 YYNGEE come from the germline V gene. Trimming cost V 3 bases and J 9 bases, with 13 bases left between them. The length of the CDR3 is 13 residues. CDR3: CASSATGPGTIYF. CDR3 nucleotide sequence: TGTGCCAGCAGCGCTACAGGCCCTGGCACCATATATTTT.

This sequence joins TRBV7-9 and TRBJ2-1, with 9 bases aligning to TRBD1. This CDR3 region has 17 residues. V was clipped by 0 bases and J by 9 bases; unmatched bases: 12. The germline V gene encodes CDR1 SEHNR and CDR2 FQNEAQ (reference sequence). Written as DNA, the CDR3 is TGTGCCAGCAGCTTAGCGATTATAGGACAGGGGATAATTGAGCAGTTCTTC. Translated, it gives CASSLAIIGQGIIEQFF.

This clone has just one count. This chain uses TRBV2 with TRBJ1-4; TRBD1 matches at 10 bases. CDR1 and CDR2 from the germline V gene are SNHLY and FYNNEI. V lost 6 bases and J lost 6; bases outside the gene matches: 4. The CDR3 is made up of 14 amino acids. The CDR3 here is CASSRDRGDEKLFF. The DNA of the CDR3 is TGTGCCAGCAGCCGGGACAGGGGTGATGAAAAACTGTTTTTT. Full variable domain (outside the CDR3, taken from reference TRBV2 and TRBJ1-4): EPEVTQTPSHQVTQMGQEVILRCVPISNHLYFYWYRQILGQKVEFLVSFYNNEISEKSEIFDDQFSVERPDGSNFTLKIRSTKLEDSAMYFCASSRDRGDEKLFFGSGTQLSVL.

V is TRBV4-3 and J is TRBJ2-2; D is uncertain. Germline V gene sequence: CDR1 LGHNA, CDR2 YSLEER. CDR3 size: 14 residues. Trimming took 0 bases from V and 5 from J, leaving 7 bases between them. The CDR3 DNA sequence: TGCGCCAGCAGCCAAGATCCGGAGACCGGGGAGCTGTTTTTT. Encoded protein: CASSQDPETGELFF.

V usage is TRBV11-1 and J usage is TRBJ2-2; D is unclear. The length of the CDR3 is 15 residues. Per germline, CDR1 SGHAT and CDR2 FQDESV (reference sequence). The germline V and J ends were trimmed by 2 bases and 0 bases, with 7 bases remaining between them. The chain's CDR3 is CASSLTVANTGELFF. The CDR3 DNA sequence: TGTGCCAGCAGCTTAACAGTCGCGAACACCGGGGAGCTGTTTTTT.

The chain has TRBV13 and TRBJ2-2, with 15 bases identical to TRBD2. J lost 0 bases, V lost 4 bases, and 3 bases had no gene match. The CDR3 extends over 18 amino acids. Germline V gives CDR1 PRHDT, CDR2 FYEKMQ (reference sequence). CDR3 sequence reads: CASSSRTSGGANTGELFF. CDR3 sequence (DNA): TGTGCCAGCAGCTCTCGGACTAGCGGGGGGGCGAACACCGGGGAGCTGTTTTTT.

As DNA, the CDR3 is TGTGCCAGCAGGAGCGGGGGAACAGAGACCCAGTACTTC. Residues: CASRSGGTETQYF. V is TRBV2 and J is TRBJ2-5, with 8 bases identical to TRBD2. There are 13 residues in the CDR3. The V gene end was trimmed by 6 bases and the J gene end by 4 bases; junction bases not matched to a gene: 4. Germline V gene sequence: CDR1 SNHLY, CDR2 FYNNEI.

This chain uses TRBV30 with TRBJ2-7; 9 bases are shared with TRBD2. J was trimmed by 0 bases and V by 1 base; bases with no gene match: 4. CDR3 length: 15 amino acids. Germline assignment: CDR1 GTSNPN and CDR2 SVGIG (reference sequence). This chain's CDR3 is CAWSGRRGGSYEQYF. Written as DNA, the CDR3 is TGTGCCTGGAGTGGTCGGCGGGGGGGCTCCTACGAGCAGTACTTC.

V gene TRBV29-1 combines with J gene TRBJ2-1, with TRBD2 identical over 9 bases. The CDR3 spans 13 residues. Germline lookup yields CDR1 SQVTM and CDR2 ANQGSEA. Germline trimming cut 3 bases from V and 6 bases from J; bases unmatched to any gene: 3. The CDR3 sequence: CSVEGTSTNEQFF. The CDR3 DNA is TGCAGCGTTGAGGGGACTAGCACCAATGAGCAGTTCTTC.

DNA of the CDR3: TGCAGCGTTGATGCAGTCATGAACACTGAAGCTTTCTTT. It is translated as CSVDAVMNTEAFF. The V gene is TRBV29-1, the J gene TRBJ1-1; D gene unclear. This CDR3 spans 13 amino acids. Germline assignment: CDR1 SQVTM and CDR2 ANQGSEA. With 3 bases removed from V and 0 bases from J, the gap between germline ends came to 8 bases.

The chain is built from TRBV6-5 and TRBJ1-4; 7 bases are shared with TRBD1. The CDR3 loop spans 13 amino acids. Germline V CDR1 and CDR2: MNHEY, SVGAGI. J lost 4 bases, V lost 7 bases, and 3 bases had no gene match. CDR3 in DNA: TGTGCCAGCAATCAGGGGGGTAATGAAAAACTGTTTTTT. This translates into CASNQGGNEKLFF.

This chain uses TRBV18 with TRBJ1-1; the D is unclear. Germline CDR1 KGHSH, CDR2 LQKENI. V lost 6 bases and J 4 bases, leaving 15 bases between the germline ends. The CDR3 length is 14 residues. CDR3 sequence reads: CASSYQWEGTEAFF. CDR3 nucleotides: TGTGCCAGCTCCTACCAGTGGGAGGGCACTGAAGCTTTCTTT.

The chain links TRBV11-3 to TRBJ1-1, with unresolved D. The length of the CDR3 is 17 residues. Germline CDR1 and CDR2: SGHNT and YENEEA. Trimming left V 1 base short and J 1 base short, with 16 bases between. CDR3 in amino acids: CASSLARWSVGNTEAFF. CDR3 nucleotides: TGTGCCAGCAGCTTAGCGAGGTGGTCGGTCGGGAACACTGAAGCTTTCTTT.

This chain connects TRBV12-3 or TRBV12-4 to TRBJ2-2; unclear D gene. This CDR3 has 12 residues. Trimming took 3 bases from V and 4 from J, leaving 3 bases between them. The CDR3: CASSFFTGELFF. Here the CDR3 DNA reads TGTGCCAGCAGTTTCTTCACCGGGGAGCTGTTTTTT.